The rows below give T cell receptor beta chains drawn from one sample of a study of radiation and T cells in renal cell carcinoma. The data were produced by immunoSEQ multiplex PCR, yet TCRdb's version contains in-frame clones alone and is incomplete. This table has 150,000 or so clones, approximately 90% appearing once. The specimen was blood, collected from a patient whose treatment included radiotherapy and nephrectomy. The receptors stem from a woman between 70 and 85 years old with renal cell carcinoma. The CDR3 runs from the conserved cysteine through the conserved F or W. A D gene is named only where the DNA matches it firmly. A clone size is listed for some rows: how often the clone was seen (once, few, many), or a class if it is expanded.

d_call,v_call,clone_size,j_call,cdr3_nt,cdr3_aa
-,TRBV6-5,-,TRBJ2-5,TGTGCCAGCAGTTACTCCGGGGGAGGTGAGACCCAGTACTTC,CASSYSGGGETQYF
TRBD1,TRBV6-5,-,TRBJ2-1,TGTGCCAGCAGTTACTCCGGGGACAGTTACAATGAGCAGTTCTTC,CASSYSGDSYNEQFF
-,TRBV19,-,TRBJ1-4,TGTGCCAGTAGTAAAAATCTCGGCGGGGAAAAACTGTTTTTT,CASSKNLGGEKLFF
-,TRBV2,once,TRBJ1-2,TGTGCCAGCAGTGAAGGCGGGAACAGGGTAGCTGGCTACACCTTC,CASSEGGNRVAGYTF
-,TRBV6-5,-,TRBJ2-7,TGTGCCAGCAGTTCTACCGAAGGCGAGCAGTACTTC,CASSSTEGEQYF
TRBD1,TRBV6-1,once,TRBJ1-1,TGTGCCAGCAGTGGGGGGACAGGTTGGGAAGCTTTCTTT,CASSGGTGWEAFF
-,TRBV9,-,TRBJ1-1,TGTGCCAGCAGCGCGCGGACGGCGAACACTGAAGCTTTCTTT,CASSARTANTEAFF
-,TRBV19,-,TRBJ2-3,TGTGCCAGTAGTATAGATGGGGGCGCGGGCACAGATACGCAGTATTTT,CASSIDGGAGTDTQYF
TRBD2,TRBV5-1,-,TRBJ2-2,TGCGCCAGCAGCCCCGGGACTAGCGGGGCCACCGGGGAGCTGTTTTTT,CASSPGTSGATGELFF
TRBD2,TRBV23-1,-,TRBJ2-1,TGCGCCAGCAGTCTCTCGCGGCTAGCGGGGGCCCTCTCCTACAATGAGCAGTTCTTC,CASSLSRLAGALSYNEQFF
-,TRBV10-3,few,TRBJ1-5,TGTGCCATCAGTGAGGCGGCAGATAGCAATCAGCCCCAGCATTTT,CAISEAADSNQPQHF
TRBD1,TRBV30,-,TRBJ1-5,TGTGCCTGGGGACAGGGGTTGAGCAATCAGCCCCAGCATTTT,CAWGQGLSNQPQHF
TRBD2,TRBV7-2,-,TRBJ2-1,TGTGCCAGCAGCTTTAGCGGGGGGCGCAACAATGAGCAGTTCTTC,CASSFSGGRNNEQFF
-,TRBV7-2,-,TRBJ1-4,TGTGCCAGCAGCTTAGCGCTGAGGAGGGAAAAACTGTTTTTT,CASSLALRREKLFF
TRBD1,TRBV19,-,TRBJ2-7,TGTGCCAGTAATTCACAGGGGGGCGAGCAGTACTTC,CASNSQGGEQYF
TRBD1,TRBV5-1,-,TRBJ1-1,TGCGCCAGCAGCACCGGACAGGCAATGAACACTGAAGCTTTCTTT,CASSTGQAMNTEAFF
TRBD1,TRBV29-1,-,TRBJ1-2,TGCAGCGTTGAACCACAGGGGGCGAGCGGCTACACCTTC,CSVEPQGASGYTF
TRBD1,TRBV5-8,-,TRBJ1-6,TGTGCCAGCAGTCCTGGACAGGGGGGGTATTCACCCCTCCACTTT,CASSPGQGGYSPLHF
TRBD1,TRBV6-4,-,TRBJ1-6,TGTGCCAGCAGTGAAGGACAGGGAGGAAATTCACCCCTCCACTTT,CASSEGQGGNSPLHF
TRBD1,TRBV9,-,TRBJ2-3,TGTGCCAGCAGCGTAGAGACAGGGACAGATACGCAGTATTTT,CASSVETGTDTQYF
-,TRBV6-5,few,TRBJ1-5,TGTGCCAGCAGAGGGACATCCCCGAGCAATCAGCCCCAGCATTTT,CASRGTSPSNQPQHF
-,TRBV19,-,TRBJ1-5,TGTGCCAGTAGTATAACCTGGCGCGGCAATCAGCCCCAGCATTTT,CASSITWRGNQPQHF
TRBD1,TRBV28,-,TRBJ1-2,TGTGCCAGCAGTTTGGGGACAGACTATGGCTACACCTTC,CASSLGTDYGYTF
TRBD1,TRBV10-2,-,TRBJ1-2,TGCGCCAGCACCGGGACAGGGGGCTATGGCTACACCTTC,CASTGTGGYGYTF
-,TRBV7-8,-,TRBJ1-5,TGTGCCAGCAGCTCGGACGGAATTAGCAATCAGCCCCAGCATTTT,CASSSDGISNQPQHF
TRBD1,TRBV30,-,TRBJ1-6,TGTGCCTGGAGTAAAATAGCGACAGGGGATAATTCACCCCTCCACTTT,CAWSKIATGDNSPLHF
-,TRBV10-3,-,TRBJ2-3,TGTGCCAGTAAGACTAGTCCAGCGGATACGCAGTATTTT,CASKTSPADTQYF
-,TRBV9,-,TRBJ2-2,TGTGCCAGCAGCGTATGGGGGACGTCCGAGCTGTTTTTT,CASSVWGTSELFF
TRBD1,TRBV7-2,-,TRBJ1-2,TGTGCCAGCAGGAGGACAGGGGAGGGTGGCTACACCTTC,CASRRTGEGGYTF
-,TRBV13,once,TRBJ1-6,TGTGCCAGCAGCTTAGGAGCAGGCCCTCACTCGAATAATTCACCCCTCCACTTT,CASSLGAGPHSNNSPLHF
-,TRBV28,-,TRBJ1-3,TGTGCCAGCAGTTTATTAATCTCCGGGAATGGAAACACCATATATTTT,CASSLLISGNGNTIYF
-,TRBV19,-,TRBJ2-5,TGTGCCAGTAGTAGGCGGACAGAACAAGAGACCCAGTACTTC,CASSRRTEQETQYF
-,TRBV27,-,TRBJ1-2,TGTGCCAGCAAACCTGGACGGACACTCCACTATGGCTACACCTTC,CASKPGRTLHYGYTF
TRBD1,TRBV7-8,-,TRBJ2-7,TGTGCCAGCAGCCCCTCCCGGCGGACAGGGACTGCCCACGAGCAGTACTTC,CASSPSRRTGTAHEQYF
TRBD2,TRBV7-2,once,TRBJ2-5,TGTGCCAGCAGCCCCGGCCCAGCGGGGGGGCAAGAGACCCAGTACTTC,CASSPGPAGGQETQYF
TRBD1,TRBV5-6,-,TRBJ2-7,TGTGCCAGCAGCTTGTTGGAGACAGGGTTAATCTCCCACGAGCAGTACTTC,CASSLLETGLISHEQYF
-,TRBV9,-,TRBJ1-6,TGTGCCAGCACCGCCGGGGCTTTGAGTTCACCCCTCCACTTT,CASTAGALSSPLHF
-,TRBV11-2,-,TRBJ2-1,TGTGCCAGCAGCTTGAGGGGGGGGAAGCGGAAATCCTACAATGAGCAGTTCTTC,CASSLRGGKRKSYNEQFF
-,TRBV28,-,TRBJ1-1,TGTGCCAGCAGTTTGGTCGGGGAGAAAGCTTTCTTT,CASSLVGEKAFF
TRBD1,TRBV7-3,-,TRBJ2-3,TGTGCCAGCAGCCCTACCCCCAGGGGGCGTGGGACAGATACGCAGTATTTT,CASSPTPRGRGTDTQYF
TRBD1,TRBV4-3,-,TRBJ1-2,TGCGCCAGCAGCCAGACAGGGCCCTATGGCTACACCTTC,CASSQTGPYGYTF
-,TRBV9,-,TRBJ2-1,TGTGCCAGCAGCGTAGTGACAGGTGGGATTTCCTACAATGAGCAGTTCTTC,CASSVVTGGISYNEQFF
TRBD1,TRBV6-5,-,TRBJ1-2,TGTGCCAGCAGGCAGGACAGGACAGGGGCCCATGGCTACACCTTC,CASRQDRTGAHGYTF
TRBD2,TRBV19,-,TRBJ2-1,TGTGCCAGTCGCCTCGGGGGGGGGAATGAGCAGTTCTTC,CASRLGGGNEQFF
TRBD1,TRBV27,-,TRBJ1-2,TGTGCCAGCAGATCCCCGTCGAGGGGGCAATATGGCTACACCTTC,CASRSPSRGQYGYTF
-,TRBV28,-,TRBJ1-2,TGTGCCAGCAGTCCGAAAACAGGGCGAGCTAACTATGGCTACACCTTC,CASSPKTGRANYGYTF
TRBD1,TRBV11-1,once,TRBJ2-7,TGTGCCAGCAGCTTAGATACAGGGGGCGTCGACGAGCAGTACTTC,CASSLDTGGVDEQYF
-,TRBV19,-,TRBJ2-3,TGTGCCAGTAGTATAGTTGGGTGGGACACAGATACGCAGTATTTT,CASSIVGWDTDTQYF
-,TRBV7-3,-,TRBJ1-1,TGTGCCAGCAGCTCGGGAGGTGGGAACACTGAAGCTTTCTTT,CASSSGGGNTEAFF
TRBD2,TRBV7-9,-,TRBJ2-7,TGTGCCAGCAGCGCCCCTAGCGGGGGGGCCGGGGCCGAGCAGTACTTC,CASSAPSGGAGAEQYF